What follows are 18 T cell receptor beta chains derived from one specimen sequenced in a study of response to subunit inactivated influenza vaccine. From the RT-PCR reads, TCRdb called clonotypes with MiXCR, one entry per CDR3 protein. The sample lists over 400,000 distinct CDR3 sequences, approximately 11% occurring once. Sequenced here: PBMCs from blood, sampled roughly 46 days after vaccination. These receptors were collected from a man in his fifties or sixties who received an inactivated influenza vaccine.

The CDR3 DNA is TGTGCCAGCAGCCCGACCGAACTTGGAGGAGGTACGCAGTATTTT. Translation gives CASSPTELGGGTQYF. The chain couples TRBV7-8 to TRBJ2-3, with a weak D call TRBD2 (5 bases). The CDR3 has 15 residues. From germline, CDR1 is SGHVS and CDR2 FQNEAQ. The V and J ends lost 5 bases and 8 bases respectively, with 20 bases between them.

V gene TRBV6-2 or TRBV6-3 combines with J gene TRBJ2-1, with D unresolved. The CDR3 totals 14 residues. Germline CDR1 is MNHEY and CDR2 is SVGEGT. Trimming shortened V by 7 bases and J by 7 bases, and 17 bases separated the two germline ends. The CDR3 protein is CASIMDGLGNEQFF. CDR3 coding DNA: TGTGCCAGCATTATGGACGGCCTGGGGAATGAGCAGTTCTTC.

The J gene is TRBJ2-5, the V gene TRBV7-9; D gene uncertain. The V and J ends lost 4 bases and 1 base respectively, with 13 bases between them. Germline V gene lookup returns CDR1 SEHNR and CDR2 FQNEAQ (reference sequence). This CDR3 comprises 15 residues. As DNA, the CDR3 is TGTGCCAGCAGCTCGTTTAAGAGGAGCCAAGAGACCCAGTACTTC. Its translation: CASSSFKRSQETQYF.

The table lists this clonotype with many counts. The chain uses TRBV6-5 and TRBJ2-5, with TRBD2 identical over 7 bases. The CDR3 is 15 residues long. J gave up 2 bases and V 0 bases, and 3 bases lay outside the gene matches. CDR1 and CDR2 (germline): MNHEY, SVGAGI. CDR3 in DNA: TGTGCCAGCAGTTACTCTTGGGGGGGACAAGAGACCCAGTACTTC. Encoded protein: CASSYSWGGQETQYF.

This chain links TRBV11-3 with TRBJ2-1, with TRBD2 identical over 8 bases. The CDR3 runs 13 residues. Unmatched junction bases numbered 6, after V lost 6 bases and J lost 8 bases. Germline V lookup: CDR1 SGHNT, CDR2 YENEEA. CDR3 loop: CASRGLGSDEQFF. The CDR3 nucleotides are TGTGCCAGCAGGGGACTAGGGTCGGATGAGCAGTTCTTC.

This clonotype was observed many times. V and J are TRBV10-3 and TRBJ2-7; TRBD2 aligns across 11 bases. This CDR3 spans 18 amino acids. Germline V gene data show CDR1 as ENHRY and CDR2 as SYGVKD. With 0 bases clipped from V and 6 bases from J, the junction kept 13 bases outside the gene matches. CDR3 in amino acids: CAISESPLAGGAPFEQYF. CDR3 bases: TGTGCCATCAGTGAGTCTCCGCTAGCGGGAGGAGCCCCCTTCGAGCAGTACTTC.

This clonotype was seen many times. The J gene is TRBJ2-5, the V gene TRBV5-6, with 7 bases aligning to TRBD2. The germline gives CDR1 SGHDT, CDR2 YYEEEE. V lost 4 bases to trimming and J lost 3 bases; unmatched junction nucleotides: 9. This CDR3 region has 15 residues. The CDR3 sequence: CASSPSPGGEETQYF. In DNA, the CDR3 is TGTGCCAGCAGCCCATCCCCGGGGGGAGAAGAGACCCAGTACTTC.

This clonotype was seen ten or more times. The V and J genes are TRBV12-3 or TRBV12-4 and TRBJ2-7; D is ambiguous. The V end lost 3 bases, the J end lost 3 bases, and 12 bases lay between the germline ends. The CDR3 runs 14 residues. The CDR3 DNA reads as TGTGCCAGCAGTTTGGGCGGTCCGCTCTACGAGCAGTACTTC. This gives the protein CASSLGGPLYEQYF.

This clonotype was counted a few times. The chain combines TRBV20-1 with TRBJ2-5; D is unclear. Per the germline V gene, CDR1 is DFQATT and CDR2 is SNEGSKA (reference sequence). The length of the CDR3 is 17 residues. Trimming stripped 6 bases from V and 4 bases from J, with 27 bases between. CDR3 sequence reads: CSASRNYLGRMGETQYF. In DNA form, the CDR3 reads TGCAGTGCCAGTAGGAATTACCTGGGTCGGATGGGAGAGACCCAGTACTTC.

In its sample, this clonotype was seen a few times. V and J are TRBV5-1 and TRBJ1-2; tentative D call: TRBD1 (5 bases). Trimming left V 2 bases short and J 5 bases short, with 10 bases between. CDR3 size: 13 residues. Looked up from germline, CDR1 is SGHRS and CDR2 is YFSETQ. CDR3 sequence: CASSLGTMYGYTF. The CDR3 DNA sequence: TGCGCCAGCAGCTTAGGGACCATGTATGGCTACACCTTC.

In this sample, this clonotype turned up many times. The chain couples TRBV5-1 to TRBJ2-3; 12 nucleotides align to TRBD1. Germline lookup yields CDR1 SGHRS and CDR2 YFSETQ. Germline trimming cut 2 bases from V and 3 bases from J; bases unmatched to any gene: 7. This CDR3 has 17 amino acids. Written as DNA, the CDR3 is TGCGCCAGCAGCTTACGGGACAGGGGGCCTCGGACAGATACGCAGTATTTT. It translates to CASSLRDRGPRTDTQYF.

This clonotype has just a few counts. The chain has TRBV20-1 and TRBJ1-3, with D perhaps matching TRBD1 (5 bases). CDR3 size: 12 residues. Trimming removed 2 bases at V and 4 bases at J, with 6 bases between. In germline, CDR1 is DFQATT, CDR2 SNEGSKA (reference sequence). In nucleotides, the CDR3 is TGCAGTGCTAGAAGACAGGGAAACACCATATATTTT. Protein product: CSARRQGNTIYF.

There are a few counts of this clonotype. CDR3 protein: CASSFTGEHQPQHF. The CDR3 bases are TGTGCCAGCAGTTTTACAGGGGAGCATCAGCCCCAGCATTTT. The chain couples TRBV12-3 or TRBV12-4 to TRBJ1-5; TRBD1 matches at 7 bases. The CDR3 has 14 residues. V shed 3 bases, J shed 5 bases, and the junction held 4 bases outside the gene matches.

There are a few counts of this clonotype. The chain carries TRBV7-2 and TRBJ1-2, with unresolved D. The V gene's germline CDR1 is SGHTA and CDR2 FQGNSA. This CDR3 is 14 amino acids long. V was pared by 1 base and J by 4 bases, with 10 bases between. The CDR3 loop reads CASSLELRGYGYTF. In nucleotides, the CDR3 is TGTGCCAGCAGCTTAGAGTTGCGTGGCTATGGCTACACCTTC.

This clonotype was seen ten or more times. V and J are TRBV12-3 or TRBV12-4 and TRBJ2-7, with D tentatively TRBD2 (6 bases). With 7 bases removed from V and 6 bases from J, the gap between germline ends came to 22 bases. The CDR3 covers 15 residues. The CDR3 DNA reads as TGTGCCAGCACCGCCGGAGGGCAGGGTTCCGGCGAGCAGTACTTC. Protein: CASTAGGQGSGEQYF.

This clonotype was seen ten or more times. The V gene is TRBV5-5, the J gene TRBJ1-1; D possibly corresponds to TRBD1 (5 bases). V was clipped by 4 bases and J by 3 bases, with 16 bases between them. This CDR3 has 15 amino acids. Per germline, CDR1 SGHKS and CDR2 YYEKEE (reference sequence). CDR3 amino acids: CASSGGFSGYTEAFF. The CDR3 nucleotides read TGTGCCAGCAGCGGGGGATTCTCTGGGTACACTGAAGCTTTCTTT.

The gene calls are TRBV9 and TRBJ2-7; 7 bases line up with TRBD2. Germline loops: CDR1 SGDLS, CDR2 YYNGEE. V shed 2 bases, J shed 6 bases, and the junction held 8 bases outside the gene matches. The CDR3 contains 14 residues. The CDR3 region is CASSVSAGKGEQYF. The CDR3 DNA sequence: TGTGCCAGCAGCGTTTCAGCGGGGAAAGGCGAGCAGTACTTC.

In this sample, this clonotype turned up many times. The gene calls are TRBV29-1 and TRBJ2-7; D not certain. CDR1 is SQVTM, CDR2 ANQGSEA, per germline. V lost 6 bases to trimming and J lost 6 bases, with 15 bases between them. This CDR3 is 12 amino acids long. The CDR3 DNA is TGCAGCGTGATCCCCTCCAGGTCCGAGCAGTACTTC. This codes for CSVIPSRSEQYF.